These 27 T cell receptor beta chains were sequenced from one sample in a study of blood T cell repertoires in COVID-19. The repertoire was sequenced with immunoSEQ multiplex PCR; TCRdb's copy has only in-frame clones and lacks some. The table has approximately 350,000 clones, about 89% seen once; the top ten hold approximately 3%. The sequencing input was peripheral blood. Source of these receptors: a young woman with COVID-19, enrolled during active disease.

V gene TRBV6-1 combines with J gene TRBJ2-7, with 9 bases fitting TRBD2. The CDR3 has 17 residues. CDR1 is MNHNS and CDR2 is SASEGT in the germline V gene. V was pared by 0 bases and J by 2 bases, with 8 bases of the junction left unmatched. The CDR3, as DNA: TGTGCCAGCAGTGAAGCGCTTCCTAGCGGGGACCCCTACGAGCAGTACGTC. Amino acid sequence: CASSEALPSGDPYEQYV.

This clone occurred a few times. The chain carries TRBV15 and TRBJ1-6; D is undetermined. The CDR3 consists of 16 residues. Trimming stripped 0 bases from V and 9 bases from J, with 15 bases between. CDR1 and CDR2 (germline): LNHNV, YYDKDF (reference sequence). The CDR3 DNA sequence: TGTGCCACCAGCAGAGACCCGGAGCTGATTAGTTCACCCCTCCACTTT. This encodes CATSRDPELISSPLHF.

The chain recombines TRBV7-9 with TRBJ2-1, with D perhaps matching TRBD1 (5 bases). Germline CDR1 and CDR2: SEHNR and FQNEAQ (reference sequence). The CDR3 runs 13 residues. The V end lost 1 base, the J end lost 9 bases, and 10 bases lay between the germline ends. Here the CDR3 reads CASSLGAGFEQFF. The CDR3 nucleotides are TGTGCCAGCAGCTTAGGGGCAGGGTTTGAGCAGTTCTTC.

The chain has TRBV28 and TRBJ1-2, with TRBD1 as a possible D gene (5 bases). The length of the CDR3 is 13 residues. The V end was cut by 2 bases, the J end by 11 bases, with 15 bases between. CDR1 is MDHEN and CDR2 is SYDVKM in the germline V gene. The CDR3 DNA reads as TGTGCCAGCAGTTTAGGCAGGGATATCCTTTACACCTTC. Its protein is CASSLGRDILYTF.

The chain has TRBV29-1 and TRBJ1-2; D ambiguous. The CDR3 consists of 11 residues. Germline V gene lookup returns CDR1 SQVTM and CDR2 ANQGSEA. Between the trimmed V and J ends, which lost 6 bases and 0 bases, there was a span of 5 bases. The CDR3 nucleotides are TGCAGCGTAGTAGCTAACTATGGCTACACCTTC. Amino acids: CSVVANYGYTF.

This rearrangement joins TRBV4-1 to TRBJ2-3; 9 bases map to TRBD2. V lost 0 bases, J lost 4 bases, and 8 bases stayed unmatched. In germline, CDR1 is MGHRA, CDR2 YSYEKL. The CDR3 has 17 residues. In DNA form, the CDR3 reads TGCGCCAGCAGCCAAGATTATCTGGCGGGAGGGCCAGATACGCAGTATTTT. This gives the protein CASSQDYLAGGPDTQYF.

This clone was seen more than once but under ten times. The V gene is TRBV10-2, the J gene TRBJ2-2, with a possible D match to TRBD2 (7 bases). The CDR3 has 16 residues. Germline CDR1 and CDR2: WSHSY and SAAADI. V gave up 3 bases and J gave up 1 base, with 12 bases separating them. The CDR3 spells CASSEMGGLNTGELFF. The DNA of the CDR3 is TGCGCCAGCAGTGAAATGGGGGGGCTGAACACCGGGGAGCTGTTTTTT.

The rearrangement links TRBV29-1 to TRBJ2-3; 14 nucleotides agree with TRBD2. V gave up 6 bases and J gave up 6 bases; unmatched junction bases: 5. Germline V gives CDR1 SQVTM, CDR2 ANQGSEA. The CDR3 contains 14 residues. CDR3 sequence: CSVGTSGGRDTQYF. As DNA, the CDR3 is TGCAGCGTGGGGACTAGCGGGGGTCGCGATACGCAGTATTTT.

This chain joins TRBV7-2 and TRBJ2-7, with 10 bases aligning to TRBD2. This CDR3 spans 16 amino acids. CDR1 is SGHTA and CDR2 is FQGNSA in the germline V gene. Trimming cost V 1 base and J 3 bases; bases outside gene matches: 6. This CDR3 is CASSLEIAGGRYEQYF. The CDR3, as DNA: TGTGCCAGCAGCTTAGAGATAGCGGGGGGCCGCTACGAGCAGTACTTC.

The V call is TRBV6-5, the J call TRBJ2-2, with D possibly being TRBD2 (7 bases). The CDR3 is 13 residues long. Germline lookup yields CDR1 MNHEY and CDR2 SVGAGI. V was pared by 7 bases and J by 7 bases, with 13 bases between. The CDR3 protein is CASNRGGGGELFF. CDR3 nucleotides: TGTGCCAGCAACCGCGGGGGCGGCGGGGAGCTGTTTTTT.

This chain connects TRBV15 to TRBJ1-5, with 8 bases aligning to TRBD1. J gave up 6 bases and V 3 bases, and 13 bases lay outside the gene matches. Germline lookup yields CDR1 LNHNV and CDR2 YYDKDF (reference sequence). This CDR3 is built from 17 residues. CDR3 nucleotide sequence: TGTGCCACCAGCAGGCGGACCGCAGGGGGCCTAATTCAGCCCCAGCATTTT. Translation: CATSRRTAGGLIQPQHF.

The V and J genes are TRBV5-5 and TRBJ1-2; TRBD1 is a possible D gene (5 bases). Trimming took 4 bases from V and 2 from J, leaving 12 bases between them. Germline CDR1 reads SGHKS; CDR2 reads YYEKEE (reference sequence). This CDR3 region has 14 residues. The CDR3 bases are TGTGCCAGCAGCGGGTTTGGGGGGAACTATGGCTACACCTTC. Protein: CASSGFGGNYGYTF. Full variable domain (rest looked up from reference TRBV5-5 and TRBJ1-2): DAGVTQSPTHLIKTRGQQVTLRCSPISGHKSVSWYQQVLGQGPQFIFQYYEKEERGRGNFPDRFSARQFPNYSSELNVNALLLGDSALYLCASSGFGGNYGYTFGSGTRLTVV.

V usage is TRBV9 and J usage is TRBJ2-7; TRBD1 agrees at 8 bases. Germline CDR1 and CDR2: SGDLS and YYNGEE. The CDR3 is 17 residues long. J was trimmed by 3 bases and V by 4 bases; bases with no gene match: 15. The DNA of the CDR3 is TGTGCCAGCAGCCCCCAACCCGGGGACAGGATGGGCTACGAGCAGTACGTC. It yields the protein CASSPQPGDRMGYEQYV.

V and J are TRBV18 and TRBJ1-3; D is unclear. This CDR3 has 18 amino acids. Trimming removed 2 bases at V and 0 bases at J, with 17 bases between. In germline, CDR1 is KGHSH, CDR2 LQKENI. The DNA of the CDR3 is TGTGCCAGCTCACCAAGTATGGTCAGAATGTCCTCTGGAAACACCATATATTTT. Translation: CASSPSMVRMSSGNTIYF.

The V and J genes are TRBV6-2 or TRBV6-3 and TRBJ2-5; unclear D gene. CDR1 and CDR2 (germline): MNHEY, SVGEGT. This CDR3 is 12 amino acids long. V lost 1 base, J lost 4 bases, and 4 bases lay in between. CDR3 sequence: CASSYWRETQYF. The CDR3 nucleotides read TGTGCCAGCAGTTACTGGAGAGAGACCCAGTACTTC.

The chain employs TRBV4-3 and TRBJ2-7; TRBD2 is a possible D gene (7 bases). This CDR3 contains 16 residues. Trimming took 0 bases from V and 3 from J, leaving 15 bases between them. The V gene's germline CDR1 is LGHNA and CDR2 YSLEER. CDR3 protein: CASSQDSGEGGYEQYF. CDR3 DNA sequence: TGCGCCAGCAGCCAAGATTCAGGGGAGGGAGGCTACGAGCAGTACTTC.

The chain uses TRBV10-3 and TRBJ2-3; possible D gene TRBD2, 6 bases. Germline CDR1 and CDR2: ENHRY and SYGVKD. CDR3 length equals 14 residues. V was clipped by 7 bases and J by 3 bases, with 14 bases between them. CDR3 loop: CAITSGGSTDTQYF. The CDR3 nucleotides are TGTGCCATCACTTCCGGGGGTAGTACAGATACGCAGTATTTT.

The chain is built from TRBV5-6 and TRBJ1-1; 8 bases agree with TRBD1. This CDR3 is 13 amino acids long. The junction had 2 bases not matched to a gene; V was cut back by 0 bases and J by 7 bases. CDR1 SGHDT and CDR2 YYEEEE come from the germline V gene. For the CDR3, the DNA is TGTGCCAGCAGCTTGGAACAGGGGGTTGAAGCTTTCTTT. It translates to CASSLEQGVEAFF.

The rearrangement joins TRBV24-1 to TRBJ2-1, with 10 bases matching TRBD2. Germline CDR1 KGHDR, CDR2 SFDVKD. V shed 3 bases, J shed 7 bases, and the junction held 8 bases outside the gene matches. The CDR3 is made up of 16 amino acids. CDR3: CATSDALSGRYNEQFF. The CDR3 coding sequence is TGTGCCACCAGTGATGCCCTTAGCGGGAGGTATAATGAGCAGTTCTTC.

A single count supports this clone. The V gene is TRBV18, the J gene TRBJ2-5, with TRBD1 identical over 7 bases. Germline V gene lookup returns CDR1 KGHSH and CDR2 LQKENI. The junction had 8 bases not matched to a gene; V was cut back by 5 bases and J by 5 bases. The CDR3 is 14 residues long. The DNA of the CDR3 is TGTGCCAGCTCAACTACGACAGGGTCCGAGACCCAGTACTTC. Protein sequence: CASSTTTGSETQYF.

The V gene is TRBV27, the J gene TRBJ1-2; no firm D call. V was cut by 2 bases and J by 1 base, with 8 bases left in between. Germline CDR1 MNHEY, CDR2 SMNVEV (reference sequence). The CDR3 extends over 14 amino acids. The CDR3 sequence is CASSLMADNYGYTF. The CDR3 nucleotides are TGTGCCAGCAGTTTAATGGCGGATAACTATGGCTACACCTTC.

The chain carries TRBV27 and TRBJ2-7; TRBD2 matches 10 bases. This CDR3 region has 17 residues. CDR1 and CDR2 (germline): MNHEY, SMNVEV (reference sequence). V was pared by 6 bases and J by 4 bases, with 15 bases of the junction left unmatched. The chain's CDR3 is CASSPGLATASSYEQYV. The CDR3 bases are TGTGCCAGCAGCCCGGGACTAGCGACCGCCTCATCTTACGAGCAGTACGTC.

V gene TRBV6-2 or TRBV6-3 combines with J gene TRBJ2-4; D gene ambiguous. Trimming took off 6 bases at V and 0 bases at J, with 15 bases between the two ends. This CDR3 has 16 residues. The germline CDR1 and CDR2 sequences are MNHEY and SVGEGT. The CDR3 region has the DNA TGTGCCAGCAGCCCTCACCGGTTCCTAGCCAAAAACATTCAGTACTTC. Translated: CASSPHRFLAKNIQYF.

The gene calls are TRBV27 and TRBJ1-2; TRBD1 agrees at 7 bases. The V gene end was trimmed by 3 bases and the J gene end by 4 bases; junction bases not matched to a gene: 8. From germline, CDR1 is MNHEY and CDR2 SMNVEV (reference sequence). This CDR3 is built from 15 residues. CDR3 loop: CASSFSRDSPYGYTF. For the CDR3, the DNA is TGTGCCAGCAGTTTCAGCCGGGACAGTCCCTATGGCTACACCTTC.

The chain combines TRBV11-2 with TRBJ2-4; TRBD2 aligns across 9 bases. CDR1 and CDR2 from the germline V gene are SGHAT and FQNNGV. The CDR3 is made up of 16 amino acids. V lost 4 bases to trimming and J lost 6 bases; unmatched junction nucleotides: 10. The CDR3 DNA reads as TGTGCCAGCAGCTCGAGACAGGTAGCGGGAGTAAACATTCAGTACTTC. Protein: CASSSRQVAGVNIQYF.

The chain combines TRBV7-2 with TRBJ2-7; possibly TRBD1 for D (6 bases). The CDR3 is 16 residues long. The V gene lost 2 bases and the J gene lost 0 bases, with 14 bases spanning the gap. Germline CDR1 is SGHTA and CDR2 is FQGNSA. CDR3 coding DNA: TGTGCCAGCAGCTTATTTGCAGGACAGAGCTCCTACGAGCAGTACTTC. The encoded protein is CASSLFAGQSSYEQYF.

The CDR3 reads CASSLRPFQRGFNEQFF. For the CDR3, the DNA is TGCGCCAGCAGCCTCCGGCCCTTCCAAAGGGGCTTTAATGAGCAGTTCTTC. The V call is TRBV4-3, the J call TRBJ2-1; TRBD1 might be the D (5 bases). Germline V gene sequence: CDR1 LGHNA, CDR2 YSLEER. Trimming took 4 bases from V and 7 from J, leaving 23 bases between them. The length of the CDR3 is 17 residues.